The next 26 T cell receptor beta chains were all read from a single sample in a study of memory CD4+ T cells and cytomegalovirus serostatus. The protocol was immunoSEQ multiplex PCR, while the TCRdb copy is restricted to in-frame clones and leaves out a portion. Among about 48,000 clones listed, about three quarters were seen once. Single viable CD3+CD4+CD8-CD45RO+ cells were sorted as the memory CD4+ T cells. Sequencing used memory CD4+ T cells from blood. The receptors shown here come from an adult in good health and CMV-seronegative.

This chain links TRBV2 with TRBJ2-1; D is possibly TRBD1 (5 bases). From germline, CDR1 is SNHLY and CDR2 FYNNEI. The CDR3 spans 12 residues. Trimming left V 6 bases short and J 14 bases short, with 17 bases between. The DNA of the CDR3 is TGTGCCAGCAGACCGATCAGGGTGGGAAAGTTCTTC. Translated, it gives CASRPIRVGKFF. The whole variable domain, remainder taken from reference TRBV2 and TRBJ2-1, is EPEVTQTPSHQVTQMGQEVILRCVPISNHLYFYWYRQILGQKVEFLVSFYNNEISEKSEIFDDQFSVERPDGSNFTLKIRSTKLEDSAMYFCASRPIRVGKFFGPGTRLTVL.

CDR3 in amino acids: CASSPLDGTAEAFF. The CDR3 DNA is TGTGCCAGCAGTCCCCTTGACGGAACCGCTGAAGCTTTCTTT. The chain uses TRBV6-5 and TRBJ1-1, with D uncertain. This CDR3 has 14 residues. CDR1 is MNHEY, CDR2 SVGAGI, per germline. V was clipped by 5 bases and J by 6 bases, with 16 bases between them.

The chain carries TRBV7-2 and TRBJ1-2; 11 nucleotides line up with TRBD1. In germline, CDR1 is SGHTA, CDR2 FQGNSA. The CDR3 loop spans 16 amino acids. V gave up 1 base and J gave up 7 bases; unmatched junction bases: 8. The CDR3: CASSLVSGQGARGYTF. CDR3 DNA: TGTGCCAGCAGCTTAGTGAGTGGACAGGGGGCGCGTGGCTACACCTTC.

The V and J genes are TRBV2 and TRBJ1-1; TRBD1 matches 10 bases. Germline-derived CDR1 and CDR2 are SNHLY and FYNNEI. This CDR3 contains 13 residues. V was pared by 4 bases and J by 4 bases, with 0 bases of the junction left unmatched. In DNA form, the CDR3 reads TGTGCCAGCAGTGGGACAGGGGGCACTGAAGCTTTCTTT. This gives the protein CASSGTGGTEAFF.

This clone was seen once. The rearrangement links TRBV7-2 to TRBJ1-6; maybe TRBD1 (5 bases). The germline gives CDR1 SGHTA, CDR2 FQGNSA. The length of the CDR3 is 13 residues. Trimming cost V 7 bases and J 7 bases, with 11 bases left between them. As DNA, the CDR3 is TGTGCCAGCATGGGGCTGGGGAATTCACCCCTCCACTTT. Its protein product is CASMGLGNSPLHF. Using reference TRBV7-2 and TRBJ1-6 for the parts outside the CDR3, the full variable domain is GAGVSQSPSNKVTEKGKDVELRCDPISGHTALYWYRQSLGQGLEFLIYFQGNSAPDKSGLPSDRFSAERTGGSVSTLTIQRTQQEDSAVYLCASMGLGNSPLHFGNGTRLTVT.

The gene calls are TRBV28 and TRBJ2-7, with TRBD1 matching 8 bases. Germline CDR1 reads MDHEN; CDR2 reads SYDVKM. The CDR3 runs to 15 residues. V lost 6 bases, J lost 5 bases, and 12 bases stayed unmatched. The CDR3 sequence: CASRALGRGLDEQYF. Written as DNA, the CDR3 is TGTGCCAGCAGGGCCCTAGGCAGGGGGCTCGACGAGCAGTACTTC.

The CDR3 loop reads CASSLAGHANTEAFF. The DNA for the CDR3 is TGTGCCAGCAGTTTAGCGGGACATGCCAACACTGAAGCTTTCTTT. The chain combines TRBV27 with TRBJ1-1, with TRBD1 as a possible D gene (6 bases). V lost 2 bases and J lost 2, with 12 bases in between. Germline CDR1 MNHEY, CDR2 SMNVEV (reference sequence). The CDR3 extends over 15 amino acids.

About this clone itself: This same CDR3 is encoded by further DNA sequences in the sample. The genes are TRBV28 and TRBJ2-5; 8 bases are shared with TRBD1. CDR3 length: 14 amino acids. The germline CDR1 and CDR2 sequences are MDHEN and SYDVKM. Trimming removed 5 bases from V and 5 bases from J; junction bases left unmatched: 7. The CDR3 spells CASSLRQGIETQYF. The CDR3 bases are TGTGCCAGCAGTCTCAGACAGGGGATCGAGACCCAGTACTTC.

This chain joins TRBV5-6 and TRBJ1-2; D remains ambiguous. The V end was cut by 0 bases, the J end by 1 base, with 4 bases between. Germline V CDR1 and CDR2: SGHDT, YYEEEE. The CDR3 extends over 13 amino acids. CDR3 coding DNA: TGTGCCAGCAGCTTGGACGGTAACTATGGCTACACCTTC. This codes for CASSLDGNYGYTF.

Regarding this clone: Other DNA sequences in this sample translate to the same CDR3. V and J are TRBV19 and TRBJ2-5, with 7 bases lining up with TRBD2. Germline CDR1 and CDR2: LNHDA and SQIVND (reference sequence). V was pared by 8 bases and J by 0 bases, with 3 bases of the junction left unmatched. The CDR3 is 13 residues long. CDR3 nucleotide sequence: TGTGCCAGTGGGAGGGCCTACCAAGAGACCCAGTACTTC. This translates into CASGRAYQETQYF.

The chain recombines TRBV7-2 with TRBJ1-2; 7 bases line up with TRBD1. This CDR3 has 14 residues. Germline V gives CDR1 SGHTA, CDR2 FQGNSA. The junction had 6 bases not matched to a gene; V was cut back by 5 bases and J by 3 bases. Here the CDR3 reads CASSRRGVDYGYTF. CDR3 coding DNA: TGTGCCAGCAGCCGCAGGGGGGTCGACTATGGCTACACCTTC.

This clone turned up a few times. The chain links TRBV27 to TRBJ2-7; 7 positions agree with TRBD1. With 2 bases clipped from V and 1 base from J, the junction kept 2 bases outside the gene matches. The CDR3 contains 14 residues. Germline CDR1 and CDR2: MNHEY and SMNVEV (reference sequence). The chain's CDR3 is CASSLKQGSYEQYF. For the CDR3, the DNA is TGTGCCAGCAGTTTAAAACAGGGGTCCTACGAGCAGTACTTC.

The chain carries TRBV7-9 and TRBJ1-2, with 8 bases fitting TRBD1. CDR1 and CDR2 (germline): SEHNR, FQNEAQ (reference sequence). V lost 4 bases, J lost 5 bases, and 6 bases stayed unmatched. The CDR3 has 14 residues. The CDR3 DNA reads as TGTGCCAGCAGCTCTCGACAGGGGAGATATGGCTACACCTTC. Translating gives CASSSRQGRYGYTF.

V and J are TRBV15 and TRBJ2-1; 13 positions agree with TRBD2. From germline, CDR1 is LNHNV and CDR2 YYDKDF (reference sequence). CDR3 length equals 18 residues. Losses at the gene ends were 0 bases for V and 5 bases for J; bases not matched to a gene: 7. CDR3 amino acids: CATSREWGLAGRDNEQFF. The CDR3 region has the DNA TGTGCCACCAGCAGAGAATGGGGACTAGCGGGAAGGGACAATGAGCAGTTCTTC.

V and J are TRBV28 and TRBJ1-5; 7 bases agree with TRBD1. The CDR3 has 16 amino acids. Germline V lookup: CDR1 MDHEN, CDR2 SYDVKM. V was pared by 8 bases and J by 0 bases, with 10 bases of the junction left unmatched. The CDR3 nucleotides are TGTGCCAGCTCTCCTACGGGACAGATTAGCAATCAGCCCCAGCATTTT. Amino acid sequence: CASSPTGQISNQPQHF.

This clone was recorded once. The rearrangement links TRBV14 to TRBJ1-5; possibly TRBD1 for D (6 bases). This CDR3 is built from 19 residues. Trimming took off 4 bases at V and 0 bases at J, with 22 bases between the two ends. Germline assignment: CDR1 SGHDN and CDR2 FVKESK. The CDR3 DNA follows: TGTGCCAGCAGCCGGGGGGGGCGACTCGCCGACCATAGCAATCAGCCCCAGCATTTT. The encoded protein is CASSRGGRLADHSNQPQHF. Full variable domain (outside the CDR3, taken from reference TRBV14 and TRBJ1-5): EAGVTQFPSHSVIEKGQTVTLRCDPISGHDNLYWYRRVMGKEIKFLLHFVKESKQDESGMPNNRFLAERTGGTYSTLKVQPAELEDSGVYFCASSRGGRLADHSNQPQHFGDGTRLSIL.

This sequence joins TRBV30 and TRBJ2-3; perhaps TRBD2 as D (7 bases). Looked up from germline, CDR1 is GTSNPN and CDR2 is SVGIG (reference sequence). V shed 2 bases and J shed 5 bases, with 14 bases lying between them. The CDR3 covers 14 residues. CDR3 residues: CAWSFGGRGDTQYF. Here the CDR3 DNA reads TGTGCCTGGAGTTTCGGGGGGCGGGGAGATACGCAGTATTTT.

The table lists this clone with a count of one. The chain recombines TRBV5-6 with TRBJ2-7; D is undetermined. The CDR3 spans 11 residues. Germline CDR1 SGHDT, CDR2 YYEEEE. The V end was cut by 9 bases, the J end by 6 bases, with 13 bases between. The CDR3 DNA reads as TGTGCCACCTCATCGGGTGGCGAGCAGTACTTC. Amino acids: CATSSGGEQYF. Full variable domain (rest looked up from reference TRBV5-6 and TRBJ2-7): DAGVTQSPTHLIKTRGQQVTLRCSPKSGHDTVSWYQQALGQGPQFIFQYYEEEERQRGNFPDRFSGHQFPNYSSELNVNALLLGDSALYLCATSSGGEQYFGPGTRLTVT.

J is TRBJ2-3 and V is TRBV11-2, with D perhaps given as TRBD1 or TRBD2 (7 bases each). The CDR3 runs to 17 residues. The germline V and J ends were trimmed by 2 bases and 2 bases, with 17 bases remaining between them. The germline gives CDR1 SGHAT, CDR2 FQNNGV. CDR3 sequence: CASSLHQGGGSTDTQYF. DNA of the CDR3: TGTGCCAGCAGCTTACATCAGGGGGGGGGATCCACAGATACGCAGTATTTT.

The chain combines TRBV5-6 with TRBJ2-7; weak D call: TRBD1 (6 bases). Germline values: CDR1 SGHDT, CDR2 YYEEEE. This CDR3 has 13 residues. The V gene lost 7 bases and the J gene lost 2 bases, with 13 bases spanning the gap. The CDR3, as DNA: TGTGCCAGCGGGAGACAGGAGGCCTACGAGCAGTACTTC. The encoded protein is CASGRQEAYEQYF.

The V and J genes are TRBV9 and TRBJ2-3; 8 nucleotides line up with TRBD1. Germline-derived CDR1 and CDR2 are SGDLS and YYNGEE. V dropped 1 base and J dropped 1; count of bases not matched to a gene: 5. This CDR3 has 16 residues. CDR3 DNA sequence: TGTGCCAGCAGCGTACAGGGGGCGCGGGGCACAGATACGCAGTATTTT. Encoded protein: CASSVQGARGTDTQYF.

This clone was seen a few times. V is TRBV19 and J is TRBJ2-1, with 13 bases identical to TRBD2. The trim removed 5 bases at V and 6 bases at J, leaving 4 bases unmatched. The germline gives CDR1 LNHDA, CDR2 SQIVND (reference sequence). CDR3 length: 15 amino acids. DNA of the CDR3: TGTGCCAGTAGTCCCGGGACTAGCGGGGCCAATGAGCAGTTCTTC. This codes for CASSPGTSGANEQFF. The whole variable domain, remainder taken from reference TRBV19 and TRBJ2-1, is DGGITQSPKYLFRKEGQNVTLSCEQNLNHDAMYWYRQDPGQGLRLIYYSQIVNDFQKGDIAEGYSVSREKKESFPLTVTSAQKNPTAFYLCASSPGTSGANEQFFGPGTRLTVL.

The count of this clone is one. The V and J genes are TRBV9 and TRBJ2-4; D is possibly TRBD1 (5 bases). The CDR3 consists of 16 residues. From germline, CDR1 is SGDLS and CDR2 YYNGEE. The V end lost 4 bases, the J end lost 5 bases, and 19 bases lay between the germline ends. CDR3 amino acids: CASSPRLGETQNIQYF. Here the CDR3 DNA reads TGTGCCAGCAGCCCTAGGTTAGGGGAAACCCAAAACATTCAGTACTTC.

The rearrangement uses TRBV13 and TRBJ1-3, with D unresolved. The CDR3 extends over 15 amino acids. In germline, CDR1 is PRHDT, CDR2 FYEKMQ (reference sequence). V lost 1 base to trimming and J lost 0 bases, with 7 bases between them. CDR3 bases: TGTGCCAGCAGCTTAGACTCGAGCTCTGGAAACACCATATATTTT. It codes for CASSLDSSSGNTIYF.

This chain joins TRBV9 and TRBJ1-2; D not certain. Germline V CDR1 and CDR2: SGDLS, YYNGEE. The CDR3 loop spans 15 amino acids. The V and J ends lost 1 base and 0 bases respectively, with 10 bases between them. CDR3 protein: CASSVTPTTNYGYTF. The CDR3 nucleotides read TGTGCCAGCAGCGTAACCCCGACGACTAACTATGGCTACACCTTC.

This clone was recorded only once. This chain links TRBV5-5 with TRBJ2-3, with a possible D match to TRBD2 (6 bases). CDR3 length equals 16 residues. Germline V gives CDR1 SGHKS, CDR2 YYEKEE (reference sequence). V lost 4 bases, J lost 0 bases, and 15 bases lay in between. Here the CDR3 reads CASSPRGDSSTDTQYF. The CDR3 DNA reads as TGTGCCAGCAGCCCGCGGGGAGATTCTAGCACAGATACGCAGTATTTT.